The entry below gives a single T cell receptor (beta chain) sequence along with its context. This CDR3 has 16 amino acids. With V trimmed by 6 bases and J by 3 bases, 13 bases remained unmatched. CDR1 SNHLY and CDR2 FYNNEI come from the germline V gene. This entry belongs to a study of glioma-infiltrating T cells after dendritic cell vaccination. Study overall: Treatment, given 2003 to 2012, was autologous tumor lysate-pulsed dendritic cell vaccination. Dendritic cells derived from monocytes and pulsed with autologous tumor lysate formed the vaccine.

Input was roughly 2.2 ug genomic DNA, or all available if less. TCRdb's copy holds only in-frame clones and misses some; the assay was immunoSEQ multiplex PCR. This sample carries around 96,000 clones, over 60% of them seen once, and the ten largest clones take over 5%. Sample: blood, taken before dendritic cell vaccination. This rearrangement joins TRBV2 to TRBJ2-7, with TRBD1 matching over 8 bases. The TCR sequence derives from a human donor with glioblastoma. CDR3 sequence: CASSYDTGTGVYEQYF. The CDR3 DNA follows: TGTGCCAGCAGCTACGATACCGGGACAGGTGTCTACGAGCAGTACTTC.